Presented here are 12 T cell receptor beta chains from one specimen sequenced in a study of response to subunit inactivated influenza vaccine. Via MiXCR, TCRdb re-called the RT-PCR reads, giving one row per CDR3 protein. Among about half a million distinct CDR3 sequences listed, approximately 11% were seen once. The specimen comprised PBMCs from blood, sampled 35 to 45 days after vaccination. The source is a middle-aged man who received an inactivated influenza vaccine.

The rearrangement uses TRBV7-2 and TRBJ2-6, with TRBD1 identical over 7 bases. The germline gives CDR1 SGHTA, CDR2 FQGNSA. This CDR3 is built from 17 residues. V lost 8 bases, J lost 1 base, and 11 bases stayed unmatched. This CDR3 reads CASSIQGTQSGANVLTF. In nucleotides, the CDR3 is TGTGCCAGCTCGATACAGGGGACCCAGTCTGGGGCCAACGTCCTGACTTTC. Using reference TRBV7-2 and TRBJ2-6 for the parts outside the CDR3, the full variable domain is GAGVSQSPSNKVTEKGKDVELRCDPISGHTALYWYRQSLGQGLEFLIYFQGNSAPDKSGLPSDRFSAERTGGSVSTLTIQRTQQEDSAVYLCASSIQGTQSGANVLTFGAGSRLTVL.

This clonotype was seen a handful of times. The CDR3 nucleotides are TGCAGTGCTGCTAGCGGGAACAATGAGCAGTTCTTC. Its translation: CSAASGNNEQFF. V gene TRBV20-1 combines with J gene TRBJ2-1; 9 bases agree with TRBD2. The germline gives CDR1 DFQATT, CDR2 SNEGSKA (reference sequence). This CDR3 is 12 amino acids long. V lost 5 bases to trimming and J lost 5 bases; unmatched junction nucleotides: 1.

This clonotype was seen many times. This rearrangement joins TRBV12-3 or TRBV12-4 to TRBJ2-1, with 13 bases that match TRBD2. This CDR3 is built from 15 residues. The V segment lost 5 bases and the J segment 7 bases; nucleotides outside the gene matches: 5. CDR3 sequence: CASSPGLAGVNEQFF. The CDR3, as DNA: TGTGCCAGCAGTCCAGGACTAGCGGGGGTGAATGAGCAGTTCTTC.

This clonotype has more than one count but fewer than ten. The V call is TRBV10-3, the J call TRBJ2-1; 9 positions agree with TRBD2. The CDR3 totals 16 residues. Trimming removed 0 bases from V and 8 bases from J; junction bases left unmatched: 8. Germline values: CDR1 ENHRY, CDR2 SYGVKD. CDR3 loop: CAISESLSSGTHEQFF. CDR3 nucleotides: TGTGCCATCAGTGAGTCTCTTTCTAGCGGGACGCATGAGCAGTTCTTC.

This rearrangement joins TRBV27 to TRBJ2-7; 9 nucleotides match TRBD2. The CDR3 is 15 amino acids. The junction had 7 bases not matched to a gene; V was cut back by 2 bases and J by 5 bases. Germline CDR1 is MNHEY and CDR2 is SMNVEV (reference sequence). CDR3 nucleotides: TGTGCCAGCAGTTTAGTGGCTAGCGGGAATCACGAGCAGTACTTC. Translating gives CASSLVASGNHEQYF.

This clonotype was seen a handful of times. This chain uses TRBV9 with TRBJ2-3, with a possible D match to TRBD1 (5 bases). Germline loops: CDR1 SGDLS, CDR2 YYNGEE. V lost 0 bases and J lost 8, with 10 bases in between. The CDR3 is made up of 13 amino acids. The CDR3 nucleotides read TGTGCCAGCAGCGTAGTAGGGGAAGGTACGCAGTATTTT. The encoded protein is CASSVVGEGTQYF.

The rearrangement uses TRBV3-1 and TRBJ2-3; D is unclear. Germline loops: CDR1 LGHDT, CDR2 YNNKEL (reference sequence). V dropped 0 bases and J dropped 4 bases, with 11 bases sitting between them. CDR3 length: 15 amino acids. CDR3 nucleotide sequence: TGTGCCAGCAGCCAAGATAGGAGTATCGCAGATACGCAGTATTTT. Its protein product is CASSQDRSIADTQYF.

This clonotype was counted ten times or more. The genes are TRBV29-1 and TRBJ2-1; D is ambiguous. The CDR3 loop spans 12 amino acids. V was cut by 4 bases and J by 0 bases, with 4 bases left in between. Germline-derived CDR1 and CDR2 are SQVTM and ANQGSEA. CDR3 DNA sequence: TGCAGCGTTGGGCTCTCCTACAATGAGCAGTTCTTC. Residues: CSVGLSYNEQFF.

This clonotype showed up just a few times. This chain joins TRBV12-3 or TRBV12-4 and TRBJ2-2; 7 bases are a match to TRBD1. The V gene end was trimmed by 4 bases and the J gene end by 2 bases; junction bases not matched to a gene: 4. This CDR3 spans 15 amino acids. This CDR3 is CASSWTGPNTGELFF. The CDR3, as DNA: TGTGCCAGCAGTTGGACAGGCCCTAACACCGGGGAGCTGTTTTTT.

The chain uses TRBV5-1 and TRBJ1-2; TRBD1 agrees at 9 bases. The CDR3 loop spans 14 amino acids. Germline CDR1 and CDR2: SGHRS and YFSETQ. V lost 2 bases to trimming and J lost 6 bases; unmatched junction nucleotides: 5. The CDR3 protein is CASSLTGGVDGYTF. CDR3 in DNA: TGCGCCAGCAGCTTAACAGGGGGCGTCGATGGCTACACCTTC.

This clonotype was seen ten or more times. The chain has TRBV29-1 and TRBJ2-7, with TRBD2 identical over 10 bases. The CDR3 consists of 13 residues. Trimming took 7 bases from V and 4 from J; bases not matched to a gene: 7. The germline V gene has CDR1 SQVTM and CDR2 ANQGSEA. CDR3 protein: CSAVGLANYEQYF. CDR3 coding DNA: TGCAGCGCCGTGGGACTAGCGAATTACGAGCAGTACTTC.

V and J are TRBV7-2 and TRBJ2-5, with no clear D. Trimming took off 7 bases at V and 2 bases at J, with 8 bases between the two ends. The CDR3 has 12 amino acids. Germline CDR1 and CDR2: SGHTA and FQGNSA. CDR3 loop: CASKLQQETQYF. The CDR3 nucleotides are TGTGCCAGCAAGTTGCAACAAGAGACCCAGTACTTC.